This TCR beta chain was captured in a study of cytotoxic CD8 clonotypes in ibrutinib-treated CLL. Across the study: Overall, 24 responses were partial and 2 complete; following median about 69 months, about 15 patients stayed remitted and about 12 progressed.

Repertoires were generated with immunoSEQ multiplex PCR, while TCRdb's copy carries only in-frame clones and drops some. The sample lists some 47,000 clones, 50% to 65% seen once, with 25% to 30% in the top ten. The CDR3 sequence is 14 residues long. Germline values: CDR1 MRHNA, CDR2 SNTAGT. V lost 0 bases to trimming and J lost 6 bases, with 11 bases between them. V is TRBV6-4 and J is TRBJ1-2; D unclear. Sequencing used PBMCs, obtained after 24 months of ibrutinib treatment. The sequence was collected from a human donor with chronic lymphocytic leukemia. For the CDR3, the DNA is TGTGCCAGCAGTGACTCGGTCCGGAGCCATGGCTACACCTTC. Residues: CASSDSVRSHGYTF.